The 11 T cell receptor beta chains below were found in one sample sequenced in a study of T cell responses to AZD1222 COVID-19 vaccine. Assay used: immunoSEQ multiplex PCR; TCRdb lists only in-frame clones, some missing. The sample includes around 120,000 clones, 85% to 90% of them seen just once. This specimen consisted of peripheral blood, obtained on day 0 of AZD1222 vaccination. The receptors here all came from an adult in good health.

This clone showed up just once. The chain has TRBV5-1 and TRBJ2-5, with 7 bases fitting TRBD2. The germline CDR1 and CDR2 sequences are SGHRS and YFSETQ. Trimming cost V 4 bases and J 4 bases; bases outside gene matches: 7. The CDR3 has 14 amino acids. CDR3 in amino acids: CASSLGRDGETQYF. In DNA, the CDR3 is TGCGCCAGCAGCCTAGGGAGGGATGGAGAGACCCAGTACTTC. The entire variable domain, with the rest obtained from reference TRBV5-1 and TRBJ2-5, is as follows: KAGVTQTPRYLIKTRGQQVTLSCSPISGHRSVSWYQQTPGQGLQFLFEYFSETQRNKGNFPGRFSGRQFSNSRSEMNVSTLELGDSALYLCASSLGRDGETQYFGPGTRLLVL.

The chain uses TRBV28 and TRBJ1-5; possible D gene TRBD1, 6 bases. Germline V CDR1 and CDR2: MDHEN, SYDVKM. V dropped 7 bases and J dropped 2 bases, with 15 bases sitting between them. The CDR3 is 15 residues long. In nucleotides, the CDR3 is TGTGCCAGCACCATAGGGGGGGTAGGCAATCAGCCCCAGCATTTT. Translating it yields CASTIGGVGNQPQHF.

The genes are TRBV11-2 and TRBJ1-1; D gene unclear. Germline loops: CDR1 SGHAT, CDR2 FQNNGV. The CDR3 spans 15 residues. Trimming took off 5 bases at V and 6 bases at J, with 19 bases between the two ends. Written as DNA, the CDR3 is TGTGCCAGCAGCCCCCTCCGGGGAGCCGCGCCTGAAGCTTTCTTT. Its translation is CASSPLRGAAPEAFF.

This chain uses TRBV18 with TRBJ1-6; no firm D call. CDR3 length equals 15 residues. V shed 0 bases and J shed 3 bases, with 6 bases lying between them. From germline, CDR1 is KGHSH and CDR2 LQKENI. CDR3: CASSPPASYNSPLHF. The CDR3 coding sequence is TGTGCCAGCTCACCACCAGCCAGCTATAATTCACCCCTCCACTTT.

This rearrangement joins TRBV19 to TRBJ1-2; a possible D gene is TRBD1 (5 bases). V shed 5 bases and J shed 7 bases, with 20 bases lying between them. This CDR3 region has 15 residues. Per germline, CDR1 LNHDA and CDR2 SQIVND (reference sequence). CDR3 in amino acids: CASSPPRLGVSGYTF. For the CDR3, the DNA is TGTGCCAGTAGTCCCCCCCGGTTGGGGGTGAGTGGCTACACCTTC.

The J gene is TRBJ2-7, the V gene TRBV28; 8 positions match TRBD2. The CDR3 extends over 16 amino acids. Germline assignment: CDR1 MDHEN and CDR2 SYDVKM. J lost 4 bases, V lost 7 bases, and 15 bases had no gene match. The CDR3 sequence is CASKNAGTRAGYEQYF. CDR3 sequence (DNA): TGTGCCAGCAAAAACGCCGGGACTAGGGCTGGATACGAGCAGTACTTC. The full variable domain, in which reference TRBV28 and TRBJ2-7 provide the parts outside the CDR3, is DVKVTQSSRYLVKRTGEKVFLECVQDMDHENMFWYRQDPGLGLRLIYFSYDVKMKEKGDIPEGYSVSREKKERFSLILESASTNQTSMYLCASKNAGTRAGYEQYFGPGTRLTVT.

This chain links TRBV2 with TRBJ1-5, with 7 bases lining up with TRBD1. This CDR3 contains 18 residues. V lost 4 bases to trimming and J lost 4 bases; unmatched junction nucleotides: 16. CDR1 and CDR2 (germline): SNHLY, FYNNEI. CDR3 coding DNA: TGTGCCAGCAGTGCCCAGACAGGGAAAGGGATCGGGAATCAGCCCCAGCATTTT. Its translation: CASSAQTGKGIGNQPQHF.

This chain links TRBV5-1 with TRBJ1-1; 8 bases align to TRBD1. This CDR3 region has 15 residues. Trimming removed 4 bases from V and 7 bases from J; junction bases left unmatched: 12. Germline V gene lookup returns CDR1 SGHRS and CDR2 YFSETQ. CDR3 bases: TGCGCCAGCAGCCCCGGGACAGGCCCGTTCTATGAAGCTTTCTTT. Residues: CASSPGTGPFYEAFF.

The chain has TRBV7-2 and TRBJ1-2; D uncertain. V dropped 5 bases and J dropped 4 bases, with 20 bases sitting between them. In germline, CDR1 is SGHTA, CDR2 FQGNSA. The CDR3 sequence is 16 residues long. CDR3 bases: TGTGCCAGCAGCCTCGACCCGAGTCCTGAGATCTATGGCTACACCTTC. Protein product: CASSLDPSPEIYGYTF.

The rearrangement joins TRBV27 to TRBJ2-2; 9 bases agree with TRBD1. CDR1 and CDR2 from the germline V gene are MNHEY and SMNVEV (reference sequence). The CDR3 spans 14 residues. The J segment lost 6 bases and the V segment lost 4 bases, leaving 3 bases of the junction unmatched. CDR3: CASSSRTGAGELFF. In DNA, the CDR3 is TGTGCCAGCAGTTCCCGGACAGGGGCCGGGGAGCTGTTTTTT.

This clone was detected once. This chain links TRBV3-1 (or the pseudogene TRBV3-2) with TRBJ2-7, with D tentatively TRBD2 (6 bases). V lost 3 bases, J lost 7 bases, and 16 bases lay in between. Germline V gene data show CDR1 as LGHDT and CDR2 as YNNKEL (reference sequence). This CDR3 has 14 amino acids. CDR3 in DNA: TGTGCCAGCAGCCAGGCGCCGGTCGGAGGGGAGCAGTACTTC. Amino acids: CASSQAPVGGEQYF.